The TCR beta chain under discussion was sequenced for a study of blood T cell repertoires in COVID-19. The wider study: Samples came from the United States, Italy and Spain, spanning acute and convalescent COVID-19. From T cells, B-cell-depleted T cells, or PBMCs came the material, which was cDNA or gDNA.

Assay: immunoSEQ multiplex PCR; the TCRdb copy retains only in-frame clones and omits some. The sample lists a few hundred thousand clones; around 91% were seen once. Study members were between about 18 and 89 years old and lived in some 26 US regions. Participants in the exposed group had met a COVID-19 case in the 2 weeks before joining the study. Germline V CDR1 and CDR2: SGHTA, FQGTGA. This CDR3 spans 13 amino acids. Trimming took off 4 bases at V and 8 bases at J, with 9 bases between the two ends. A few counts support this clone. This receptor was obtained from a young man who had been exposed to COVID-19. Sequenced input: PBMCs or T cells enriched from blood (not recorded which). This chain links TRBV7-3 with TRBJ1-6; tentative D call: TRBD1 (5 bases). The CDR3 loop is CASSSQTDSPLHF. As DNA, the CDR3 is TGTGCCAGCAGCTCGCAGACAGATTCACCCCTCCACTTT.